These T cell receptor beta chains were read from a single sample in a study of neoadjuvant anti-PD-1 for oral cavity cancer. Method: immunoSEQ multiplex PCR; TCRdb's copy keeps in-frame clones and lacks some. The table lists some 6,900 clones, around 70% of them singletons, with 2.5% to 3% in the top ten. The sample was PBMCs, taken before nivolumab (anti-PD-1) treatment. The receptors were gathered from a person aged 35-79 years with oral cavity squamous cell carcinoma. The CDR3 runs from the conserved cysteine through the conserved F or W. D genes are given only for firm matches. Clone sizes are given selectively: once, few, many, or a class where the clone is expanded.

j_gene,d_gene,v_gene,abundance,CDR3nt,CDR3aa
TRBJ2-5,-,TRBV4-3,-,TGCGCCAGCAGCCAAGAGTGGGGCGGGGGCGAGACCCAGTACTTC,CASSQEWGGGETQYF
TRBJ1-5,-,TRBV30,-,TGTGCCTGGAGCCGAAGGGGTCAAAATCAGCCCCAGCATTTT,CAWSRRGQNQPQHF
TRBJ1-1,-,TRBV5-1,-,TGCGCCAGCAGCCCGGACACACAGAACACTGAAGCTTTCTTT,CASSPDTQNTEAFF
TRBJ2-5,-,TRBV6-6,-,TGTGCCAGCAGTTATTCCGGGGACGTTCTAGGGGAGACCCAGTACTTC,CASSYSGDVLGETQYF
TRBJ2-1,-,TRBV11-2,-,TGTGCCAGCAGCGACAAGGGGCCCTACAATGAGCAGTTCTTC,CASSDKGPYNEQFF
TRBJ1-2,TRBD1,TRBV29-1,-,TGCAGCGTTGAAAGGGACAGCTGGGTTATTGACTATGGCTACACCTTC,CSVERDSWVIDYGYTF
TRBJ2-4,-,TRBV7-2,-,TGTGCCAGCAGCCTGGACTTTGGGGGCATTCAGTACTTC,CASSLDFGGIQYF
TRBJ1-6,TRBD1,TRBV5-1,-,TGCGCCAGCAGCTTGGCCGTTCTGGGACAGGGGGCCTCACCCCTCCACTTT,CASSLAVLGQGASPLHF
TRBJ1-1,-,TRBV29-1,few,TGCAGCGTAGCGGACGATATTGGTGCTTTCTTT,CSVADDIGAFF
TRBJ1-1,-,TRBV7-6,few,TGTGCCAGCAGCCCCCCCGGGGGGAGGTGGGGGACTGAAGCTTTCTTT,CASSPPGGRWGTEAFF
TRBJ2-2,TRBD1,TRBV5-1,few,TGCGCCAGCAGCTTGGGACAGGGGGCGAACACCGGGGAGCTGTTTTTT,CASSLGQGANTGELFF
TRBJ2-7,TRBD1,TRBV7-3,-,TGTGCCAGCAGCTTAAGTGGTGTTCCGCCCGGACAGGAGACCGAGCAGTACTTC,CASSLSGVPPGQETEQYF
TRBJ1-5,TRBD1,TRBV6-1,-,TGTGCCAGCAGTGACATGAGGGGACAGTGGATTGGGCCCCAGCATTTT,CASSDMRGQWIGPQHF
TRBJ2-3,-,TRBV28,-,TGTGCCAGCAGTTCCCCCGGGACGGGGACCAGCACAGATACGCAGTATTTT,CASSSPGTGTSTDTQYF
TRBJ1-1,-,TRBV9,-,TGTGCCAGCAGCGTAGTGGGGGTGGGCACTGAAGCTTTCTTT,CASSVVGVGTEAFF
TRBJ2-2,TRBD2,TRBV27,-,TGTGCCAGCAGTTTAAAAGCGGGGGGTACGTCCGGGGAGCTGTTTTTT,CASSLKAGGTSGELFF
TRBJ1-3,TRBD1,TRBV29-1,-,TGCAGCGTCATTTTAACAGGGGGCTCTGGAAACACCATATATTTT,CSVILTGGSGNTIYF
TRBJ1-2,-,TRBV6-5,once,TGTGCCAGCAGGGGGGCAGGGTACGAGGGCTACACCTTC,CASRGAGYEGYTF
TRBJ1-4,-,TRBV10-3,-,TGTGCCATCCACAGGGAGAAAAATGAAAAACTGTTTTTT,CAIHREKNEKLFF
TRBJ1-2,-,TRBV2,-,TGTGCCAGCAGAGCCGACAGCAACTATGGCTACACCTTC,CASRADSNYGYTF
TRBJ2-3,-,TRBV15,-,TGTGCCACCAGCAGAGGTCTTTCCGATTACACAGATACGCAGTATTTT,CATSRGLSDYTDTQYF
TRBJ2-1,-,TRBV4-3,once,TGCGCCAGCAGCCAAGAGTCCCTCTCCTACAATGAGCAGTTCTTC,CASSQESLSYNEQFF
TRBJ1-6,TRBD1,TRBV11-3,-,TGTGCCAGCAGCTTAGATGGCCGGGACAGGCGCGTCTCCTATAATTCACCCCTCCACTTT,CASSLDGRDRRVSYNSPLHF
TRBJ2-3,-,TRBV10-3,-,TGTGCCATCAACCGGGACAGAGGGGGGGGCACAGATACGCAGTATTTT,CAINRDRGGGTDTQYF
TRBJ1-1,TRBD1,TRBV6-5,-,TGTGCCAGCAGTACCCCTTACAGGGGGCTGGCTTTCTTT,CASSTPYRGLAFF
TRBJ2-3,TRBD2,TRBV7-9,-,TGTGCCAGCAGCTTAGTGGCGGGGGTCCAGCTAGATACGCAGTATTTT,CASSLVAGVQLDTQYF
TRBJ1-5,-,TRBV2,-,TGTGCCAGCAGTGAAGGCTGGTCGGATAGCAATCAGCCCCAGCATTTT,CASSEGWSDSNQPQHF
TRBJ1-2,TRBD1,TRBV27,large,TGTGCCAGCAGTTTATCGACAGGGGCGCGTGGCTACACCTTC,CASSLSTGARGYTF
TRBJ2-7,-,TRBV7-6,-,TGTGCCAGCAGCTTAGTTAAGGGGCTCTACGAGCAGTACTTC,CASSLVKGLYEQYF
TRBJ2-2,-,TRBV9,-,TGTGCCAGCAGCTTACTAGTCGACACCGGGGAGCTGTTTTTT,CASSLLVDTGELFF
TRBJ2-2,TRBD1,TRBV10-3,-,TGTGCATACGGGACAGGGGGAGGCACCGGGGAGCTGTTTTTT,CAYGTGGGTGELFF
TRBJ2-5,TRBD1,TRBV5-1,-,TGCGCCAGCAGCTTGTGGACAGGGGGTCAAGAGACCCAGTACTTC,CASSLWTGGQETQYF
TRBJ1-1,-,TRBV9,-,TGTGCCAGCAGCGGACACGTGAACACTGAAGCTTTCTTT,CASSGHVNTEAFF
TRBJ2-7,-,TRBV11-2,-,TGTGCCAGCAGCTTAGCACCAGGGGCTTTATCCTACGAGCAGTACTTC,CASSLAPGALSYEQYF
TRBJ1-1,-,TRBV7-9,-,TGTGCCAGCAGCTTACAGGGGCCGCCGGGCACTGAAGCTTTCTTT,CASSLQGPPGTEAFF
TRBJ1-2,-,TRBV10-2,-,TGCGCCAGCAGTGAGTCGGCAGGGGTCTATGGCTACACCTTC,CASSESAGVYGYTF
TRBJ1-2,-,TRBV18,-,TGTGCCAGCTCACCACCGACGGAGTCCTATGGCTACACCTTC,CASSPPTESYGYTF
TRBJ2-6,TRBD1,TRBV2,-,TGTGCCAGCAATCGGTTCTTAGGGGGCCAGAACCTCAACGTCCTGACTTTC,CASNRFLGGQNLNVLTF
TRBJ2-3,TRBD2,TRBV7-6,few,TGTGCCAGCAGCCCAAGCGGGGCTAGCACAGATACGCAGTATTTT,CASSPSGASTDTQYF
TRBJ2-6,-,TRBV7-2,-,TGTGCCAGCAGCCGCATTCTGGGGGCCTCCGGGGCCAACGTCCTGACTTTC,CASSRILGASGANVLTF
TRBJ2-1,TRBD1,TRBV27,-,TGTGCCAGCAGAGATCTAGACAGGGCGTACAATGAGCAGTTCTTC,CASRDLDRAYNEQFF
TRBJ2-7,-,TRBV5-1,-,TGCGCCAGCAGAAATCTTTTGGAGAAACACGAGCAGTACTTC,CASRNLLEKHEQYF
TRBJ2-7,TRBD1,TRBV5-4,-,TGTGCCAGCAGCTTGGCTAAGGACAGGGTTGACGGGGAGCAGTACTTC,CASSLAKDRVDGEQYF
TRBJ2-7,TRBD1,TRBV5-6,-,TGTGCCAGCAGCTTCCAAACAGGGGGCGGTTACGAGCAGTACTTC,CASSFQTGGGYEQYF
TRBJ2-3,-,TRBV5-8,-,TGTGCCAGCAGCTTAAACGGGGGCAACACAGATACGCAGTATTTT,CASSLNGGNTDTQYF
TRBJ2-5,TRBD1,TRBV29-1,-,TGCAGCGTTGGGGCCGGGACAGGTGAGACCCAGTACTTC,CSVGAGTGETQYF
TRBJ1-1,-,TRBV28,few,TGTGCCAGCAGCCCGCTGTGGAACACTGAAGCTTTCTTT,CASSPLWNTEAFF
TRBJ2-7,-,TRBV15,-,TGTGCCACCAGCAGAGATCGAGGCTCGACCTCCTACGAGCAGTACTTC,CATSRDRGSTSYEQYF
TRBJ2-5,TRBD1,TRBV30,-,TGTGCCTGGAGTGTACACAGGGGGACAGAGACCCAGTACTTC,CAWSVHRGTETQYF
TRBJ1-1,-,TRBV11-2,-,TGTGCCAGCAGCTTAGACGACAGGAACACTGAAGCTTTCTTT,CASSLDDRNTEAFF
TRBJ1-2,-,TRBV30,-,TGTGCCTGGAGTGTATCGGCAGGGCTCGGCTACACCTTC,CAWSVSAGLGYTF
TRBJ1-1,-,TRBV18,-,TGTGCCAGCTCCCCACAGGGACTTGAAGCTTTCTTT,CASSPQGLEAFF
TRBJ1-2,-,TRBV7-9,-,TGTGCCAGCAGCTTAGTCGTCGCAAACTATGGCTACACCTTC,CASSLVVANYGYTF